Below, one TCR beta chain is given with its context. No antigen is known for it. The CDR3 spans 10 residues. Germline V lookup: CDR1 MNHNS, CDR2 SASEGT. Between the trimmed V and J ends, which lost 3 bases and 5 bases, there was a span of 1 base. Data came from immunoSEQ multiplex PCR; TCRdb stores just in-frame clones and leaves some out. The table has around 40,000 clones, less than 85% seen once. The data stem from a study of cytotoxic CD8 clonotypes in ibrutinib-treated CLL. About the study: Among responders, some 25 were partial and 2 complete; after median roughly 65 months, roughly 15 stayed remitted and roughly 12 progressed. Study-level points and caveats: At the start, clonality exceeded age-matched healthy donors and followed circulating CD8+ T-cell counts. Clonality went up at the time of ibrutinib response, stayed stable in sustained remission, and later dropped back toward its baseline level at progression.

This material consisted of PBMCs, taken at disease progression, from a patient treated with ibrutinib. The genes are TRBV6-1 and TRBJ2-5; no definite D call. This TCR was sampled from a human donor with chronic lymphocytic leukemia. The CDR3 here is CASSEETQYF. The CDR3 DNA follows: TGTGCCAGCAGTGAGGAGACCCAGTACTTC.